This paragraph covers one TCR beta chain sequence. The specificity of this receptor is unknown. No much larger clone is present one base from it, and per-base qualities are unavailable. These data originate in a study of glioma-infiltrating T cells after dendritic cell vaccination (dated by TCRdb to the mid-2010s). About the investigation overall: The cohort comprised around 15 glioblastoma patients from Phase I and II dendritic cell vaccination trials, 9 newly diagnosed and 6 with recurrent disease. Patients received autologous tumor lysate-pulsed dendritic cell vaccination between about 2002 and 2012. The vaccine consisted of monocyte-derived dendritic cells cultured seven to eight days with IL-4 and GM-CSF, then pulsed overnight with autologous tumor lysate. Each patient was given three intradermal dendritic cell vaccine injections, spaced two weeks apart, in the arm below the axilla. Tumor-infiltrating lymphocyte content was quantified and tumor and blood repertoires were compared in dendritic cell-vaccinated glioblastoma patients by deep sequencing of TCR beta CDR3 regions. Survival after dendritic cell vaccination was correlated with TCR sequencing metrics, including TIL content and tumor-blood repertoire overlap.

The immunoSEQ assay amplified TCRB CDR3 regions from roughly 2 micrograms of genomic DNA, or from all available DNA when less than that amount was available. The multiplex PCR relied on 60 forward primers for TCR V beta segments and 13 reverse primers for J beta segments. To estimate reads per starting template, synthetic control templates were spiked into each sample at limiting dilution. The Illumina HiSeq System generated 87 bp sequencing reads. Under the source paper's analysis protocol: PCR and sequencing errors were removed by a nearest neighbor algorithm that merged closely related sequences. TCR overlap was defined as the percentage of unique tumor TCR beta sequences that were also found in the peripheral blood of the same patient. TCRdb's version of the immuneACCESS table is confined to in-frame rearrangements and falls short of the full clone set. An unresolved V gene accounts for under half of the shortfall where checked; the remainder is of unknown origin. The V and J calls and clone size were taken over from that table, and D and trimming were inferred from the DNA. Within this sample are more than 100,000 clones, with approximately 80% of them counted one time only. The ten top clones hold roughly 12% of the sample.

Patients were selected for having adequate residual fresh-frozen tumor tissue and more than two years of available survival data. An isocitrate dehydrogenase mutation was not carried by any of the glioblastoma patients, although molecular status was otherwise variable. PBMC collection took place before vaccination, two weeks after the third vaccination, and at tumor progression if progression occurred. The Qiagen DNeasy Blood extraction Kit was used to extract genomic DNA. What the research found in general, with its limitations: After dendritic cell vaccination, a higher estimated pretreatment TIL content predicted longer time to progression and longer overall survival. The cohort was small and heterogeneous, only a few patients had full blood and tumor sets, and even fewer had initial-recurrent tumor pairs. TCR clonality showed no direct relationship with survival, which suggests that a diverse polyclonal response may matter. The three-group TCR overlap response model was described as speculative and requiring prospective validation.

Per the germline V gene, SGHVS is the CDR1 and FQNEAQ is the CDR2. The V and J ends are trimmed by 1 base and 6 bases, leaving 9 bases between them. The CDR3 goes from the cysteine to the phenylalanine over 13 residues. The only DNA kept is the CDR3, 39 bases in frame from the first base. The TCR originated in a human donor with glioblastoma. The rearrangement combines TRBV7-8 with TRBJ1-2; the D gene assignment is ambiguous. The sequencing here drew on blood, taken before dendritic cell vaccination. The bases are TGTGCCAGCAGCTTAGTTTGGAGGGATGGCTACACCTTC. Its translation reads: CASSLVWRDGYTF.